A selection of T cell receptor beta chains follows, all from one sample in a study of blood T cell repertoires in COVID-19. Method: immunoSEQ multiplex PCR; TCRdb's copy keeps in-frame clones and lacks some. The sample consists of a few hundred thousand clones, around 87% of them appearing once. Sequenced material: PBMCs or T cells enriched from blood (not recorded which). The receptors were sampled from a man aged 30-40 years who had recovered from COVID-19. The CDR3 runs from the conserved cysteine through the conserved F or W. The D gene is left open where the match is weak. Not every row has a clone size; where given, it reads once, few, many or a size class.

TRBJ1-1 | TRBV11-3 | 13 | NA | few | TGTGCCAGCAGCTTCTCCCAGGGGACTGAAGCTTTCTTT | CASSFSQGTEAFF
TRBJ1-5 | TRBV19 | 14 | TRBD1 | NA | TGTGCCAGTAGTATAGTCAGGGGGAATCAGCCCCAGCATTTT | CASSIVRGNQPQHF
TRBJ2-5 | TRBV5-1 | 14 | TRBD1 | NA | TGCGCCAGCAGAGATCCGACAGGGTTGGAGACCCAGTACTTC | CASRDPTGLETQYF
TRBJ1-3 | TRBV2 | 13 | NA | NA | TGTGCCAGCAGTGGGTTAGAAGGAAACACCATATATTTT | CASSGLEGNTIYF
TRBJ1-1 | TRBV18 | 13 | NA | NA | TGTGCCAGCTCACCCTCCGGTGGTACTGAAGCTTTCTTT | CASSPSGGTEAFF
TRBJ1-2 | TRBV2 | 14 | NA | NA | TGTGCCAGCAGTGAGGGGCTGACGACCTATGGCTACACCTTC | CASSEGLTTYGYTF
TRBJ2-2 | TRBV19 | 15 | NA | NA | TGTGCCAGTAGTCTATGGCCGTCAGGGCACGGGGAGCTGTTTTTT | CASSLWPSGHGELFF
TRBJ1-4 | TRBV25-1 | 11 | TRBD1 | NA | TGTGCCAGCAGCGACAGGGGGCGAGCGGTTTTT | CASSDRGRAVF
TRBJ1-5 | TRBV6-6 | 15 | TRBD1 | NA | TGTGCCAGCAGAAGGACAGGTTATTCGAATCAGCCCCAGCATTTT | CASRRTGYSNQPQHF
TRBJ1-3 | TRBV3-1/TRBV3-2 | 15 | NA | few | TGTGCCAGCAGCCAGGACACAACCTCTGGAAACACCATATATTTT | CASSQDTTSGNTIYF
TRBJ2-2 | TRBV11-2 | 14 | NA | NA | TGTGCCAGCAGCCTACCCCTGGACACCGGGGAGCTGTTTTTT | CASSLPLDTGELFF
TRBJ1-1 | TRBV10-3 | 14 | TRBD1 | NA | TGTGCCATCACCTCGGACAGGGTAGGGACTGAAGCTTTCTTT | CAITSDRVGTEAFF
TRBJ1-1 | TRBV7-2 | 16 | NA | NA | TGTGCCAGCAGGATAGGGATAGGCCCGCGGGGCACTGAAGCTTTCTTT | CASRIGIGPRGTEAFF
TRBJ1-2 | TRBV7-8 | 16 | NA | NA | TGTGCCAGCAGCTTAGTTGAGACAGGTGCAAACTATGGCTACACCTTC | CASSLVETGANYGYTF
TRBJ1-2 | TRBV5-1 | 14 | NA | NA | TGCGCCAGCAGCTTGACAAGGACGGGGGAAGGCTACACCTTC | CASSLTRTGEGYTF
TRBJ1-1 | TRBV6-5 | 13 | TRBD1 | NA | TGTGCCAGCAGCCCCCGACCGGACAGGGAAGCTTTCTTT | CASSPRPDREAFF
TRBJ1-5 | TRBV11-2 | 14 | NA | NA | TGTGCCAGCAGTTTAGACAGTCCCAATCAGCCCCAGCATTTT | CASSLDSPNQPQHF
TRBJ2-5 | TRBV10-2 | 11 | NA | NA | TGCGCCAGCAGTATAATGGAGACCCAGTACTTC | CASSIMETQYF
TRBJ2-5 | TRBV5-6 | 12 | NA | NA | TGTGCCAGCAGCTTGGTAACAGGGACCCAGTACTTC | CASSLVTGTQYF
TRBJ2-3 | TRBV13 | 14 | TRBD2 | NA | TGTGCCAGCAGTAAAGACGGGGGGAGAGATACGCAGTATTTT | CASSKDGGRDTQYF
TRBJ1-4 | TRBV7-2 | 14 | TRBD1 | NA | TGTGCCAGCAGCCTGGACAGGGCTGGGGAAAAACTGTTTTTT | CASSLDRAGEKLFF
TRBJ1-1 | TRBV3-1/TRBV3-2 | 12 | NA | NA | TGTGCCAGCAGCTATTCCGGTCAGCGGGGATTCTTT | CASSYSGQRGFF
TRBJ2-1 | TRBV14 | 15 | NA | NA | TGTGCCAGCAGCCAAGAGGGCCTTTCCTACAATGAGCAGTTCTTC | CASSQEGLSYNEQFF
TRBJ2-2 | TRBV6-5 | 16 | TRBD1 | once | TGTGCCAGCAGTTACGGGGGACAGGGGAGCACCGGGGAGCTGTTTTTT | CASSYGGQGSTGELFF
TRBJ1-1 | TRBV9 | 16 | TRBD1 | NA | TGTGCCAGCAGCGCGGCCGGGACAGGGAGGAACACTGAAGCTTTCTTT | CASSAAGTGRNTEAFF